Sequencing of this T cell receptor (beta chain) was carried out in a study of T cells in women clearing cervical HPV infection. Germline V CDR1 and CDR2: SGHAT, FQNNGV. The length of the CDR3 is 15 residues. V shed 0 bases and J 7 bases; nucleotides not matched to a gene: 3. Note on this clone: The read ends 3 residues early relative to the CDR3; the germline J gene fills the gap.

Clones were read by immunoSEQ multiplex PCR, and TCRdb kept only the in-frame ones, dropping some. This sample's table has around 22,000 clones. The receptor was isolated from a woman aged 18 to 75 with a cervical HPV16 infection that either progressed to CIN3+ or cleared (not recorded which). This rearrangement joins TRBV11-2 to TRBJ1-6; 7 nucleotides align to TRBD1. Sequenced input: blood buffy coat. The CDR3: CASSLEAGGNSPLHF. CDR3 DNA, as far as it was read: TGTGCCAGCAGCTTAGAGGCAGGGGGGAATTCACCC.